A single sample is the source of the 26 T cell receptor beta chains below, sequenced in a study of blood T cell repertoires in COVID-19 (dated by TCRdb to 2019 to 2021). Receptor libraries were prepared by the immunoSEQ multiplex PCR assay. TCRdb obtained this table from immuneACCESS and retained in-frame rearrangements with V and J assigned. These tables miss some clones; where compared with another copy, unresolved V genes account for less than half of the shortfall, and the remainder is unexplained. For this sample the table gives roughly 240,000 clones, of which approximately 80% were detected only once. The top ten hold about 2.3% of the sample. The sequenced material came from peripheral blood. These receptors came from a middle-aged man who had recovered from COVID-19.

The gene calls are TRBV25-1 and TRBJ1-6; D perhaps matches TRBD1 (6 bases). Germline-derived CDR1 and CDR2 are MGHDK and SYGVNS. The CDR3 runs 14 residues. The V end lost 2 bases, the J end lost 4 bases, and 6 bases lay between the germline ends. CDR3 DNA: TGTGCCAGCAGTGAAGACAGGTATAATTCACCCCTCCACTTT. This encodes CASSEDRYNSPLHF.

The V gene is TRBV19, the J gene TRBJ2-7, with 9 bases that match TRBD1. Per germline, CDR1 LNHDA and CDR2 SQIVND (reference sequence). With 4 bases clipped from V and 2 bases from J, the junction kept 3 bases outside the gene matches. The CDR3 spans 14 residues. DNA of the CDR3: TGTGCCAGTAGTACGGGACAGGGCCCCTACGAGCAGTACTTC. It yields the protein CASSTGQGPYEQYF.

The chain joins TRBV19 to TRBJ1-3, with a possible D match to TRBD1 (5 bases). CDR1 and CDR2 from the germline V gene are LNHDA and SQIVND (reference sequence). V lost 8 bases and J 3 bases, leaving 11 bases between the germline ends. The CDR3 is 13 residues long. The CDR3 protein is CASGDSLGNTIYF. In nucleotides, the CDR3 is TGTGCCAGTGGCGACAGCCTTGGAAACACCATATATTTT.

The chain recombines TRBV5-1 with TRBJ2-7; 10 bases align to TRBD2. This CDR3 spans 16 amino acids. J gave up 7 bases and V 2 bases, and 12 bases lay outside the gene matches. CDR1 SGHRS and CDR2 YFSETQ come from the germline V gene. This chain's CDR3 is CASSLYAGTSVGEQYF. CDR3 DNA: TGCGCCAGCAGCTTATATGCCGGGACTAGCGTGGGAGAGCAGTACTTC.

The chain combines TRBV24-1 with TRBJ1-1; 8 positions match TRBD1. Germline lookup yields CDR1 KGHDR and CDR2 SFDVKD. The CDR3 sequence is 12 residues long. Trimming cost V 3 bases and J 12 bases; bases outside gene matches: 5. The CDR3, as DNA: TGTGCCACCAGTGATGGACAGGGTTTGCCTTTCTTT. Its translation: CATSDGQGLPFF.

The genes are TRBV30 and TRBJ2-7; D remains unclear. Between the trimmed V and J ends, which lost 2 bases and 3 bases, there was a span of 5 bases. This CDR3 has 11 amino acids. Germline assignment: CDR1 GTSNPN and CDR2 SVGIG (reference sequence). The CDR3 nucleotides are TGTGCCTGGAGTTATCGCTACGAGCAGTACTTC. Protein sequence: CAWSYRYEQYF.

The genes are TRBV18 and TRBJ1-2; D unclear. The CDR3 runs to 13 residues. Germline CDR1 is KGHSH and CDR2 is LQKENI. V gave up 2 bases and J gave up 1 base, with 5 bases separating them. The CDR3 is CASSPEVNYGYTF. CDR3 nucleotide sequence: TGTGCCAGCTCACCAGAGGTTAACTATGGCTACACCTTC.

The rearrangement links TRBV7-4 to TRBJ2-5, with 9 bases fitting TRBD1. V shed 5 bases and J 0 bases; nucleotides not matched to a gene: 13. In germline, CDR1 is SGHVT, CDR2 SQSDAQ. This CDR3 has 18 amino acids. Here the CDR3 DNA reads TGTGCCAGCAGCGCAGACGGACAGGGGCCTATGTACCAAGAGACCCAGTACTTC. Amino acids: CASSADGQGPMYQETQYF. Filled out from reference TRBV7-4 and TRBJ2-5, the complete variable domain reads GAGVSQSPRYKVAKRGRDVALRCDSISGHVTLYWYRQTLGQGSEVLTYSQSDAQRDKSGRPSGRFSAERPERSVSTLKIQRTEQGDSAVYLCASSADGQGPMYQETQYFGPGTRLLVL.

The chain links TRBV19 to TRBJ1-2, with D maybe TRBD1 (5 bases). The V end was cut by 1 base, the J end by 7 bases, with 16 bases between. The CDR3 runs to 15 residues. Germline V lookup: CDR1 LNHDA, CDR2 SQIVND (reference sequence). The CDR3 DNA reads TGTGCCAGTAGTATAGTGGCAAAGACAGAGCGTGGCTACACCTTC. Amino acid sequence: CASSIVAKTERGYTF.

CDR3: CAWSPGTSRAFF. CDR3 DNA sequence: TGTGCCTGGAGTCCCGGGACATCTAGAGCTTTCTTT. The chain employs TRBV30 and TRBJ1-1; a weak D match, TRBD1 (6 bases). The CDR3 is 12 residues long. V was shortened by 2 bases and J by 10 bases, with 14 bases between the two germline ends. Germline CDR1 reads GTSNPN; CDR2 reads SVGIG (reference sequence).

The CDR3 protein is CATSRDPREGGYTQYF. The CDR3, as DNA: TGTGCCACCAGCAGAGATCCGCGGGAGGGCGGGTATACGCAGTATTTT. The chain employs TRBV15 and TRBJ2-3, with TRBD2 matching over 9 bases. Losses at the gene ends were 0 bases for V and 7 bases for J; bases not matched to a gene: 8. The V gene's germline CDR1 is LNHNV and CDR2 YYDKDF (reference sequence). The CDR3 runs to 16 residues. Using reference TRBV15 and TRBJ2-3 for the parts outside the CDR3, the full variable domain is DAMVIQNPRYQVTQFGKPVTLSCSQTLNHNVMYWYQQKSSQAPKLLFHYYDKDFNNEADTPDNFQSRRPNTSFCFLDIRSPGLGDTAMYLCATSRDPREGGYTQYFGPGTRLTVL.

V and J are TRBV14 and TRBJ2-1; TRBD1 matches at 9 bases. The germline CDR1 and CDR2 sequences are SGHDN and FVKESK. This CDR3 spans 16 amino acids. V shed 5 bases and J 6 bases; nucleotides not matched to a gene: 11. This CDR3 reads CASSTFNRGLINEQFF. CDR3 sequence (DNA): TGTGCCAGCAGCACTTTCAACAGGGGGCTAATCAATGAGCAGTTCTTC.

This chain uses TRBV12-5 with TRBJ2-5; TRBD1 is a possible D gene (5 bases). Germline V lookup: CDR1 LGHNT, CDR2 FRNRAP. Trimming cost V 0 bases and J 0 bases, with 11 bases left between them. The CDR3 is 16 amino acids. CDR3 residues: CASGLVLGPHQETQYF. As DNA, the CDR3 is TGTGCTAGTGGTTTGGTACTGGGGCCCCACCAAGAGACCCAGTACTTC.

The chain couples TRBV9 to TRBJ1-6; D gene ambiguous. Germline CDR1 is SGDLS and CDR2 is YYNGEE. V lost 4 bases to trimming and J lost 8 bases, with 16 bases between them. This CDR3 spans 15 amino acids. CDR3 sequence: CASSPFMIEDSPLHF. The CDR3 region has the DNA TGTGCCAGCAGCCCCTTTATGATAGAGGATTCACCCCTCCACTTT.

The genes are TRBV4-1 and TRBJ2-7; D is ambiguous. CDR1 and CDR2 (germline): MGHRA, YSYEKL. CDR3 length equals 15 residues. The V gene lost 1 base and the J gene lost 2 bases, with 12 bases spanning the gap. The CDR3 DNA follows: TGCGCCAGCAGCCAAGGTCCCGGTTACCCCTACGAGCAGTACTTC. Translating it yields CASSQGPGYPYEQYF.

The V and J genes are TRBV7-2 and TRBJ2-1; 7 bases fit TRBD2. CDR1 is SGHTA, CDR2 FQGNSA, per germline. The V and J ends lost 5 bases and 9 bases, in that order; junction bases with no gene match: 13. The CDR3 has 15 amino acids. The CDR3 DNA follows: TGTGCCAGCAGCATTAAAGCGGGGTGGGGCGGTGAGCAGTTCTTC. Translation: CASSIKAGWGGEQFF. The full variable domain, completed using reference TRBV7-2 and TRBJ2-1, is GAGVSQSPSNKVTEKGKDVELRCDPISGHTALYWYRQSLGQGLEFLIYFQGNSAPDKSGLPSDRFSAERTGGSVSTLTIQRTQQEDSAVYLCASSIKAGWGGEQFFGPGTRLTVL.

This rearrangement joins TRBV27 to TRBJ2-7; 10 bases match TRBD1. Trimming took 10 bases from V and 5 from J; bases not matched to a gene: 8. The CDR3 totals 13 residues. Germline V lookup: CDR1 MNHEY, CDR2 SMNVEV (reference sequence). The CDR3 DNA reads as TGTGCCATCTCGACCGGGACAGGGGACGAGCAGTACTTC. It yields the protein CAISTGTGDEQYF.

The chain has TRBV18 and TRBJ1-2; 7 bases align to TRBD1. The germline gives CDR1 KGHSH, CDR2 LQKENI. The V and J ends lost 4 bases and 7 bases, in that order; junction bases with no gene match: 12. CDR3 length: 15 residues. CDR3 coding DNA: TGTGCCAGCTCACAGGGTAACATCGAGGGGGCTGGCTACACCTTC. This sequence encodes CASSQGNIEGAGYTF.

The V gene is TRBV6-5, the J gene TRBJ1-2, with no clear D. The CDR3 has 15 residues. Trimming took 3 bases from V and 0 from J, leaving 11 bases between them. The germline V gene encodes CDR1 MNHEY and CDR2 SVGAGI. The CDR3 sequence: CASSYGPTPNYGYTF. The CDR3 DNA follows: TGTGCCAGCAGTTATGGGCCGACCCCTAACTATGGCTACACCTTC.

This sequence joins TRBV19 and TRBJ1-3, with D maybe TRBD1 (5 bases). The CDR3 totals 15 residues. Trimming removed 5 bases at V and 1 base at J, with 12 bases between. Germline-derived CDR1 and CDR2 are LNHDA and SQIVND (reference sequence). Here the CDR3 reads CASSPFGGSGNTIYF. CDR3 DNA: TGTGCCAGTAGTCCGTTCGGGGGATCTGGAAACACCATATATTTT.

The chain couples TRBV10-3 to TRBJ1-2; no firm D call. This CDR3 spans 16 amino acids. Trimming removed 0 bases from V and 2 bases from J, with 13 bases in between. The germline V gene encodes CDR1 ENHRY and CDR2 SYGVKD. The CDR3 protein is CAISESRRAANYGYTF. CDR3 DNA sequence: TGTGCCATCAGTGAGTCGAGGAGGGCAGCGAACTATGGCTACACCTTC.

This clone was seen more than once but under ten times. The J gene is TRBJ1-4, the V gene TRBV7-2; D perhaps matches TRBD1 (5 bases). The CDR3 consists of 12 residues. Germline V lookup: CDR1 SGHTA, CDR2 FQGNSA. Trimming pared 0 bases from V and 13 bases from J, leaving 9 bases between. This chain's CDR3 is CASSLARGTLFF. The CDR3 nucleotides are TGTGCCAGCAGCTTAGCACGGGGGACACTGTTTTTT.

This chain uses TRBV3-1 (or the pseudogene TRBV3-2) with TRBJ2-3; D is ambiguous. CDR1 is LGHDT, CDR2 YNNKEL, per germline (reference sequence). This CDR3 has 13 residues. Trimming left V 5 bases short and J 4 bases short, with 10 bases between. The CDR3 is CASSSIGADTQYF. The CDR3 DNA sequence: TGTGCCAGCAGCTCTATAGGAGCAGATACGCAGTATTTT.

A few counts support this clone. V is TRBV6-2 or TRBV6-3 and J is TRBJ1-5; TRBD1 is a possible D gene (5 bases). V was trimmed by 6 bases and J by 5 bases, leaving 26 bases between them. Germline V lookup: CDR1 MNHEY, CDR2 SVGEGT. The CDR3 is made up of 18 amino acids. CDR3 in DNA: TGTGCCAGCAGCCCCCGGATGTGGGGGGGGACCGACTATCAGCCCCAGCATTTT. This codes for CASSPRMWGGTDYQPQHF.

V is TRBV2 and J is TRBJ2-2; 8 bases map to TRBD1. Germline assignment: CDR1 SNHLY and CDR2 FYNNEI. The CDR3 is 13 residues long. The V segment lost 6 bases and the J segment 4 bases; nucleotides outside the gene matches: 1. The CDR3 DNA reads TGTGCCAGCAGAGACAGGGGCACCGGGGAGCTGTTTTTT. It codes for CASRDRGTGELFF.

The V and J genes are TRBV6-2 or TRBV6-3 and TRBJ2-1; D perhaps matches TRBD2 (6 bases). Per the germline V gene, CDR1 is MNHEY and CDR2 is SVGEGT. There are 15 residues in the CDR3. Trimming removed 5 bases at V and 3 bases at J, with 14 bases between. CDR3 loop: CASSLRDWNYNEQFF. Here the CDR3 DNA reads TGTGCCAGCAGTCTCCGGGACTGGAACTACAATGAGCAGTTCTTC.